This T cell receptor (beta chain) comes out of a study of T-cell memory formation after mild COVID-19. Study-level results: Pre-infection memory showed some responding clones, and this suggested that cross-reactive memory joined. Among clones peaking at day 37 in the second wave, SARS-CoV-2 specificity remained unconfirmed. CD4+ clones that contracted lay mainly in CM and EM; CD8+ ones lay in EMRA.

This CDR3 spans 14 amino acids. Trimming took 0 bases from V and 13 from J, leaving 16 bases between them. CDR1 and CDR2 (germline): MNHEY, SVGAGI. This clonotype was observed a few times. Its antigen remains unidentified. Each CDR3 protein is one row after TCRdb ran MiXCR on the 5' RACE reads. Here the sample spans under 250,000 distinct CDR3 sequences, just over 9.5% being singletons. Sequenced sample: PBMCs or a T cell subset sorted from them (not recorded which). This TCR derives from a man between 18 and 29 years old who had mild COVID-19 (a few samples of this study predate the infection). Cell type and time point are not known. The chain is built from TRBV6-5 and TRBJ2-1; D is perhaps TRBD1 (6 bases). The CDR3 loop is CASSYSWTAGGQFF. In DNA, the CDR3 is TGTGCCAGCAGTTACTCATGGACAGCCGGAGGACAGTTCTTC.